A selection of T cell receptor beta chains follows, all from one sample in a study of blood T cells in healthy people across ages. TCRdb re-called the 5' RACE reads with MiXCR, one entry per CDR3 protein. This table has around 1,100,000 distinct CDR3 sequences, roughly two fifths appearing once. Material for sequencing was blood. The receptors derive from a man aged 18 to 30 in good health. Each CDR3 is given with its conserved first and last residue. Fields, in order: CDR3 length, V gene, J gene, CDR3 protein.

>16|TRBV4-3|TRBJ2-1
CASSHAMTSFPNEQFF
>15|TRBV7-2|TRBJ1-1
CASSLLPASDTEAFF
>15|TRBV12-3/TRBV12-4|TRBJ1-2
CASSLLAAGNYGYTF
>19|TRBV7-2|TRBJ2-1
CASSKREGTAESSYNEQFF
>14|TRBV15|TRBJ2-3
CATGLAGRTDTQYF
>16|TRBV6-2/TRBV6-3|TRBJ2-5
CASSYEAGGLQETQYF
>16|TRBV11-1|TRBJ2-3
CASSLVPAGNTDTQYF
>15|TRBV4-1|TRBJ1-2
CASSQEAQGRPGYTF
>14|TRBV10-3|TRBJ2-7
CAISELQSSYEQYF
>13|TRBV20-1|TRBJ2-2
CSAARGQRRELFF
>14|TRBV5-1|TRBJ1-2
CASSLGQGAIGYTF
>15|TRBV20-1|TRBJ1-5
CSARDGTAFNQPQHF
>13|TRBV12-5|TRBJ2-5
CASGLDRAETQYF
>17|TRBV7-9|TRBJ2-4
CASSPMGQGVITDIQYF
>17|TRBV11-2|TRBJ2-1
CASSGRVWSAGGNEQFF